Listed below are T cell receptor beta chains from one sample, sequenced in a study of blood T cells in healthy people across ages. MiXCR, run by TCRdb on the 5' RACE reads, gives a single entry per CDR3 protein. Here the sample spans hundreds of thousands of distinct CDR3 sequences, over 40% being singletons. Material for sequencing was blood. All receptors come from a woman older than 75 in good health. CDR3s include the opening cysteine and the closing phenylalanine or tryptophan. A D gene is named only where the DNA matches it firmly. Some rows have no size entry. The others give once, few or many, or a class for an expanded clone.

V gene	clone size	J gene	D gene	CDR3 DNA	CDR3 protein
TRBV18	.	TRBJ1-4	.	TGTGCCAGCTCACCATTCTCCAAACTCAATGAAAAACTGTTTTTT	CASSPFSKLNEKLFF
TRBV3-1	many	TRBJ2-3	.	TGTGCCAGCAGCCAACAAGGCCTCGCTGGCGGTACGCAGTATTTT	CASSQQGLAGGTQYF
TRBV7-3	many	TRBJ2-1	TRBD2	TGTGCCAGCAGCTCTAGGACTAGCGGATACAATGAGCAGTTCTTC	CASSSRTSGYNEQFF
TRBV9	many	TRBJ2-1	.	TGTGCCAGCAGCGTAGAAACGGGAGTAACCTACAATGAGCAGTTCTTC	CASSVETGVTYNEQFF
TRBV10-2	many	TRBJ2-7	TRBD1	TGCGCCAGCGCCCGGACAGGGGCCTACGAGCAGTACTTC	CASARTGAYEQYF
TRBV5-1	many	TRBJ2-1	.	TGCGCCAGCAGCTTGGGGCCCCCAAACAATGAGCAGTTCTTC	CASSLGPPNNEQFF
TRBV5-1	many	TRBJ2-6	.	TGCGCCAGCAGCTTGGAGGTGTCTGGTGGGGCCAACGTCCTGACTTTC	CASSLEVSGGANVLTF
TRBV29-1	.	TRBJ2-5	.	TGCAGCGTTGAAGATCTTTGGGGAGGTCCTCAGTACTTC	CSVEDLWGGPQYF
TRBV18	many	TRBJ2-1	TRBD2	TGTGCCAGCTCACGTGTGGGAGGGCTCTACAATGAGCAGTTCTTC	CASSRVGGLYNEQFF
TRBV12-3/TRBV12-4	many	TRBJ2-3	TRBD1	TGTGCCAGCAGTCTGGACAGGCAAGATACGCAGTATTTT	CASSLDRQDTQYF
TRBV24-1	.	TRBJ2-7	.	TGTGCCACCAGTGACCCGCGACAGTTAGCCTACGAGCAGTACTTC	CATSDPRQLAYEQYF
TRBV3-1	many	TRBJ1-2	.	TGTGCCAGCAGCCTACAGGGTTTGGATGGCTACACCTTC	CASSLQGLDGYTF
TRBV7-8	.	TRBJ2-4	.	TGTGCCAGCAGCTTAGGTTCCGTACCGGGGAACATTCAGTACTTC	CASSLGSVPGNIQYF
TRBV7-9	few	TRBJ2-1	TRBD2	TGTGCCAGCAGCCAAACCGGGACTAGCGGCTATTACAATGAGCAGTTCTTC	CASSQTGTSGYYNEQFF
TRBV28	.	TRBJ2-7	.	TGTGCCAGCAGTTTATACAGGGACGAGCAGTACTTC	CASSLYRDEQYF
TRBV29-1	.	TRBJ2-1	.	TGCAGCGTTGAGGAGGAGAACACCGGAGAGACCCAGTTCTTC	CSVEEENTGETQFF
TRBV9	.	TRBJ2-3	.	TGTGCCAGCAGCGTAGCGGCTCAACTCACAGATACGCAGTATTTT	CASSVAAQLTDTQYF
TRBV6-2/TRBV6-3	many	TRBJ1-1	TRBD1	TGTGCCAGCAGTTGGCTGGGACAGTCGAACACTGAAGCTTTCTTT	CASSWLGQSNTEAFF
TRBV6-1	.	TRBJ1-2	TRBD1	TGTGCCAGCAGTGAAGGGCGCCAGGGGGCCCATGGCTACACCTTC	CASSEGRQGAHGYTF
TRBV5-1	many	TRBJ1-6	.	TGCGCCAGCAGCTTGGGCGAAGATTCACCCCTCCACTTT	CASSLGEDSPLHF
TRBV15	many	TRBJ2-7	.	TGTGCCACCAGCAACAATATGGGCGGTACCTACGAGCAGTACTTC	CATSNNMGGTYEQYF
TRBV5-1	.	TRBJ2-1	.	TGCGTCAGCAGCTTGGCCACAGGGTCGAACGTTTATGAGCAGTTCTTC	CVSSLATGSNVYEQFF
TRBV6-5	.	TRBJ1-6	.	TGTGCCAGCAGTTACTCGCGGCCAGGCTCCTATAATTCACCCCTCCACTTT	CASSYSRPGSYNSPLHF
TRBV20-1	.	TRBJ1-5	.	TGCAGTGCTAGAGATCCCGGGGGACCTAGCAATCAGCCCCAGCATTTT	CSARDPGGPSNQPQHF
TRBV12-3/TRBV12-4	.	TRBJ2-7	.	TGTGCCAGCAGTTGGTCGGGCGAGCAGTACTTC	CASSWSGEQYF
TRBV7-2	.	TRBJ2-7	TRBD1	TGTGCCAGCAGCTTAGCCAGGACAGGGCGATCCTACGAGCAGTACTTC	CASSLARTGRSYEQYF
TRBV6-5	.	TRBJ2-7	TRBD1	TGTGCCAGCAAGATCGGGACAGGGGGCGGTTACGAGCAGTACTTC	CASKIGTGGGYEQYF
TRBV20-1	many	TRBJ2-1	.	TGCAGTGCAACACTGGGGCAGGGAATCCGCCGCCCCTACAATGAGCAGTTCTTC	CSATLGQGIRRPYNEQFF
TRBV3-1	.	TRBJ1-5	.	TGTGCCAGCAGCCAAGGGGGCAGCACATACAATCAGCCCCAGCATTTT	CASSQGGSTYNQPQHF
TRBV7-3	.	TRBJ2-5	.	TGTGCCAGCAGCTTGACTATAGGGGGAGAGACCCAGTACTTC	CASSLTIGGETQYF
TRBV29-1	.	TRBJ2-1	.	TGCAGCACCGACTTGTTGGGAAAAAATGAGCAGTTCTTC	CSTDLLGKNEQFF
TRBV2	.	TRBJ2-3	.	TGTGCCAGCAGGGCGGTGGGATTCATGGATACGCAGTATTTT	CASRAVGFMDTQYF
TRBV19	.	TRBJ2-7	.	TGTGCCAGTAGTATTGAGTGGCGTACCTCCTACGAGCAGTACTTC	CASSIEWRTSYEQYF
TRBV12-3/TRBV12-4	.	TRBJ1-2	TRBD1	TGTGCCAGCAGAGCTGGGACAGGGTTCCCCTATGGCTACACCTTC	CASRAGTGFPYGYTF
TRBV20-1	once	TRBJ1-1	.	TGCAGTGCCCTGGGACCTAACACTGGAGCTTTCTTT	CSALGPNTGAFF
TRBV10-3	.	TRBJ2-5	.	TGTGCCATCCGGACAGCCCAAGAGACCCAGTACTTC	CAIRTAQETQYF
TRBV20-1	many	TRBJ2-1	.	TGCAGTGCTCCCGTACCGGCCAGCTCCTACAATGAGCAGTTCTTC	CSAPVPASSYNEQFF
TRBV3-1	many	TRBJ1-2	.	TGTGCCAGCAGCCAAGATGGGGGTTACTATGGCTACACCTTC	CASSQDGGYYGYTF
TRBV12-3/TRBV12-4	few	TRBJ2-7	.	TGTGCCAGCAGTTTAATGAATGAGCAGTACTTC	CASSLMNEQYF
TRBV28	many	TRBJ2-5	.	TGTGCCAGCAGGCTAGGGGGAGGAATGACCCAGTACTTC	CASRLGGGMTQYF
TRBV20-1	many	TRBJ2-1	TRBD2	TGCAGTGTCACTAGCGGGAGCCTCCCCTACAATGAGCAGTTCTTC	CSVTSGSLPYNEQFF
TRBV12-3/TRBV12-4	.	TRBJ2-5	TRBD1	TGTGCCAGCAGTTTGACGGGACAGATGGAGACCCAGTACTTC	CASSLTGQMETQYF
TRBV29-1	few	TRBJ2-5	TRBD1	TGCAGCGTTGAGGGACAGGTAGAGACCCAGTACTTC	CSVEGQVETQYF
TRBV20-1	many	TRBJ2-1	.	TGCAGTGCATTGGGACTTAGCTCCTACAATGAGCAGTTCTTC	CSALGLSSYNEQFF
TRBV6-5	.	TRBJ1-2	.	TGTGCCAGCCGGATCTGGACAGCTAACTATGGCTGCACCTTC	CASRIWTANYGCTF
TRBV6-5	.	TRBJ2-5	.	TGTGCCAGCAGTTACAATCCGGGTGGGTACAATGAGCAGTACTTC	CASSYNPGGYNEQYF
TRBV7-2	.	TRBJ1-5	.	TGTGCCAGCAGCCGGGTATCCAGGATTGGCAATCAGCCCCAGCATTTT	CASSRVSRIGNQPQHF
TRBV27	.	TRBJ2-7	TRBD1	TGTGCCAGCGCCGTACAGGGGGCTAGTTCCTACGAGCAGTACTTC	CASAVQGASSYEQYF
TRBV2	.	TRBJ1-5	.	TGTGCCAGCAGGCCGGAGTCAGGGAATCAGCCCCGGCATTTT	CASRPESGNQPRHF
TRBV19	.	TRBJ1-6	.	TGTGCCAGCCACTATCCCCAGTCCGTATTCCATTCACCCCTCCACTTT	CASHYPQSVFHSPLHF
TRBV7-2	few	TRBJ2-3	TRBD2	TGTGCCAGCAGCTCCGGACTAGCGGGTGTAATGTCGCAGTATTTT	CASSSGLAGVMSQYF
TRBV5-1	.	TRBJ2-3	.	TGCGCCAGCACCATCACAGATACGCAGTATTTT	CASTITDTQYF